This entry describes one T cell receptor beta chain. This entry comes from a study of cytomegalovirus exposure and HLA in healthy donors. V lost 0 bases, J lost 9 bases, and 21 bases lay in between. CDR3 length: 16 amino acids. CDR1 is MNHEY and CDR2 is SMNVEV in the germline V gene (reference sequence). Primers for the PCR totalled 60 Vbeta and 13 Jbeta. Profiled with immunoSEQ multiplex PCR; TCRdb holds only in-frame clones, not every one. The data hold tens of thousands of clones, with around 75% observed a single time. The sequencing input was PBMCs. The clonotype originates from a man aged 50 or older in good health and CMV-seropositive. This chain joins TRBV27 and TRBJ2-7, with a tentative D call TRBD2 (6 bases). CDR3 in DNA: TGTGCCAGCAGTTTATCGGGGGGAACGGTAGCTCGGAGGCAGTACTTC. As protein: CASSLSGGTVARRQYF.